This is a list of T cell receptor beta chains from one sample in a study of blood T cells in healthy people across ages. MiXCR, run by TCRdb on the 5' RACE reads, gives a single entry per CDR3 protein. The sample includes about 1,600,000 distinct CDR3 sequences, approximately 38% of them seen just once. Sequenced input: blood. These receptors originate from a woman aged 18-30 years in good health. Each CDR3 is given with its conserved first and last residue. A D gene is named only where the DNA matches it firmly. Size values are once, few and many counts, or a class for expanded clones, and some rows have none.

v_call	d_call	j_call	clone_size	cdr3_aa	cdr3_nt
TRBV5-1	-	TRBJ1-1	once	CASSRVVGTEAFF	TGCGCCAGCAGCCGAGTGGTGGGGACTGAAGCTTTCTTT
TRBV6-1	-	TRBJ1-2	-	CASSVSGTQGYTF	TGTGCCAGCAGTGTATCCGGGACACAAGGCTACACCTTC
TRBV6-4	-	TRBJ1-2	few	CASSERGPYGYTF	TGTGCCAGCAGTGAACGGGGCCCCTATGGCTACACCTTC
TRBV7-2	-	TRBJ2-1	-	CASSPPTSGLRGNEQFF	TGCGCCAGCAGCCCACCAACGAGCGGACTCCGGGGGAATGAGCAGTTCTTC
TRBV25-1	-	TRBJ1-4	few	CASSALGPSTDTLIGEKLFF	TGTGCCAGCAGTGCCCTTGGACCATCAACCGACACCCTCATCGGAGAAAAACTGTTTTTT
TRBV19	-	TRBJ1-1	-	CASSIRGRTEAFF	TGTGCCAGTAGTATCAGGGGTCGGACTGAAGCTTTCTTT
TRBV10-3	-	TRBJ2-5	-	CAISEPPRPGSDNEQYF	TGTGCCATCAGTGAGCCACCAAGGCCAGGCTCGGACAATGAGCAGTACTTC
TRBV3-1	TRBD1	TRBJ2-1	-	CASSHHPGQGWGNYNEQFF	TGTGCCAGCAGCCACCATCCGGGACAGGGTTGGGGTAACTACAATGAGCAGTTCTTC
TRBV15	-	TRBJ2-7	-	CATSKDKGAYEQYF	TGTGCCACCAGCAAAGACAAGGGGGCCTACGAGCAGTACTTC
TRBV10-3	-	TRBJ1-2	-	CAISETKGIYGYTF	TGTGCCATCAGTGAGACGAAGGGGATCTATGGCTACACCTTC
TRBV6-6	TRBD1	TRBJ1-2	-	CASRPGQGIIYGYIF	TGTGCCAGCAGACCGGGACAGGGAATAATCTATGGCTACATCTTC
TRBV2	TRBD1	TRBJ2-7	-	CASSPDRGIVEQYF	TGTGCCAGCAGCCCGGACAGGGGGATAGTCGAGCAGTACTTC
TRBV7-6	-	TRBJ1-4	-	CASSLGGSINEKLFF	TGTGCCAGCAGCTTAGGGGGCTCGATTAATGAAAAACTGTTTTTT
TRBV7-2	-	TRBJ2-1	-	CASSLQRGVDEQFF	TGTGCCAGCAGCCTTCAGCGTGGGGTCGACGAGCAGTTCTTC
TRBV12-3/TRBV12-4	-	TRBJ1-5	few	CASSLGETQHF	TGTGCCAGCAGTTTAGGGGAGACCCAGCATTTT
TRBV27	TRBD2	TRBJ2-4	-	CASVGGTSGYNEQYF	TGTGCCAGCGTTGGGGGGACTAGCGGATACAATGAGCAGTACTTC
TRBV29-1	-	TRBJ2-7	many	CSVEYGYEQYF	TGCAGCGTTGAGTACGGCTACGAGCAGTACTTC
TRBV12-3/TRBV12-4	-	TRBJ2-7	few	CASSYASEQYF	TGTGCCAGCAGTTATGCAAGCGAGCAGTACTTC
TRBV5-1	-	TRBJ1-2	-	CASSLEQLADYGYTF	TGCGCCAGCAGCTTGGAACAGTTAGCGGACTATGGCTACACCTTC
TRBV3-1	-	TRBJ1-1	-	CASSQSVGFNTEAFF	TGTGCCAGCAGCCAATCAGTCGGTTTCAACACTGAAGCTTTCTTT
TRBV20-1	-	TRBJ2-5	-	CSARDRGPGEQYF	TGCAGTGCTAGAGACCGGGGGCCGGGTGAGCAGTACTTC
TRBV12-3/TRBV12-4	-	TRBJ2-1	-	CASSNPGLVGGNEQFF	TGTGCCAGCAGCAACCCGGGGCTAGTGGGAGGCAATGAGCAGTTCTTC
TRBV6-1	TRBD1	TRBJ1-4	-	CASSTGATSEKLFF	TGTGCCAGCTCAACAGGGGCCACGAGTGAAAAACTGTTTTTT
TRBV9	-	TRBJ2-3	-	CASSVGVGEGTDTQYF	TGTGCCAGCAGCGTAGGAGTGGGAGAGGGCACAGATACGCAGTATTTT
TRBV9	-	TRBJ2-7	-	CASSGAYTGEQYF	TGTGCCAGCAGCGGGGCTTACACGGGTGAGCAGTACTTC
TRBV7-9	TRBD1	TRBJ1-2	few	CASSRTGDSYGYTF	TGTGCCAGCAGCAGGACAGGGGATAGCTATGGCTACACCTTC
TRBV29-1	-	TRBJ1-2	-	CSGGQMSNHGYTF	TGCAGCGGCGGCCAGATGAGTAACCATGGCTACACCTTC
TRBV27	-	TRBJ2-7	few	CASSLPSRAGKTYEQYF	TGTGCCAGCAGTTTACCCTCTCGCGCGGGAAAGACTTACGAGCAGTACTTC
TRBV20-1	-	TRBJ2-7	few	CSARVGIQSYEQYF	TGCAGTGCTAGGGTGGGAATTCAGTCCTACGAGCAGTACTTC
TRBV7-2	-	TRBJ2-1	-	CASSSDGTSYNEQFF	TGTGCCAGCAGCTCCGATGGGACATCTTACAATGAGCAGTTCTTC
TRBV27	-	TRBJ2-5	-	CASSLGVGETQETQYF	TGTGCCAGCAGTTTAGGAGTTGGGGAGACTCAAGAGACCCAGTACTTC
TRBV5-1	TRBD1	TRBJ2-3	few	CASSPDRARTDTQYF	TGCGCCAGCAGCCCGGACAGGGCAAGGACAGATACGCAGTATTTT
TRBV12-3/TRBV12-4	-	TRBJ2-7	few	CASRGTFAYEQYF	TGTGCCAGCAGGGGGACATTCGCCTACGAGCAGTACTTC
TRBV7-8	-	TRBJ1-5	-	CASSPEGGYSNQPQHF	TGTGCCAGCAGCCCTGAGGGGGGATATAGTAATCAGCCCCAGCATTTT
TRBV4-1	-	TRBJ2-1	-	CASSQVFGLRGAYNEQFF	TGCGCCAGCAGCCAAGTCTTTGGGCTAAGAGGGGCCTACAATGAGCAGTTCTTC
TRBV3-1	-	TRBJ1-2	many	CASSRQYGYTF	TGTGCCAGCAGCCGACAATATGGCTACACCTTC
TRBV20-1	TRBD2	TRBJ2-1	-	CSARLAGVGWNEQFF	TGCAGTGCTCGACTAGCGGGAGTGGGGTGGAATGAGCAGTTCTTC
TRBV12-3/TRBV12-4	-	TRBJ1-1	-	CASSFIQGSEAFF	TGTGCCAGCAGTTTCATTCAGGGCTCTGAAGCTTTCTTT
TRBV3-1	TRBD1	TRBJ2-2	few	CASSQGQHYTGELFF	TGTGCCAGCAGCCAGGGACAGCATTACACCGGGGAGCTGTTTTTT
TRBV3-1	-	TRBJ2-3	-	CASSQAGRTQYF	TGTGCCAGCAGCCAAGCGGGTAGGACGCAGTATTTT